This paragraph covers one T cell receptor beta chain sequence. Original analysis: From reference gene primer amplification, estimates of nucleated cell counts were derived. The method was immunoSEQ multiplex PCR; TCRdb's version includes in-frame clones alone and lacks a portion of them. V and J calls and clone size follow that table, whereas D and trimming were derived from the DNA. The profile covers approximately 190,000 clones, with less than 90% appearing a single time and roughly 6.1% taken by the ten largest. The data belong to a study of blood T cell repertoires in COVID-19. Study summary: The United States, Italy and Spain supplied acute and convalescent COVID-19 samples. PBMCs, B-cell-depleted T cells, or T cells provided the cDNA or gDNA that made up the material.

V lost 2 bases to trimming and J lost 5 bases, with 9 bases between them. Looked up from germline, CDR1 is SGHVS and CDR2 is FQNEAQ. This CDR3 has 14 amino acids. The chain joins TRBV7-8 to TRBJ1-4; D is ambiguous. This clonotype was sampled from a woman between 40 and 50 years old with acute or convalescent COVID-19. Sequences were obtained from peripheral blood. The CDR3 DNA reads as TGTGCCAGCAGCTTAAAGACACTCAATGAAAAACTGTTTTTT. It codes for CASSLKTLNEKLFF. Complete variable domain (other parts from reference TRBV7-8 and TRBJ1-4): GAGVSQSPRYKVAKRGQDVALRCDPISGHVSLFWYQQALGQGPEFLTYFQNEAQLDKSGLPSDRFFAERPEGSVSTLKIQRTQQEDSAVYLCASSLKTLNEKLFFGSGTQLSVL.